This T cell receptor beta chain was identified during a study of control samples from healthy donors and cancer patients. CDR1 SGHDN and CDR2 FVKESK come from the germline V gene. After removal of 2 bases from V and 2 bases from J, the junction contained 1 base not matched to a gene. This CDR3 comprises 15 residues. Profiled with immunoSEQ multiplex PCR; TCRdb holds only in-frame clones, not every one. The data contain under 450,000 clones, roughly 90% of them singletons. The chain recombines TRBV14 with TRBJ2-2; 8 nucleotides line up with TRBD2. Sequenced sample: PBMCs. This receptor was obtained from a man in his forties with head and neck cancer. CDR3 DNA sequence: TGTGCCAGCAGCCAATTAGCGGGAAACACCGGGGAGCTGTTTTTT. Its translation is CASSQLAGNTGELFF. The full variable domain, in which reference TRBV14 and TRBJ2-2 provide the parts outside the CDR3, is EAGVTQFPSHSVIEKGQTVTLRCDPISGHDNLYWYRRVMGKEIKFLLHFVKESKQDESGMPNNRFLAERTGGTYSTLKVQPAELEDSGVYFCASSQLAGNTGELFFGEGSRLTVL.